This T cell receptor (beta chain) was profiled in a study of beta chain features in type 1 diabetes (dated by TCRdb to the late 2010s). Study-wide context: Mean age, gender distribution, total cell number and subset yield were not different between patients and healthy donors. A total of some 100,000,000 sorted cells were examined across all samples, and a strong correlation was observed between cell number per subset and RNA yield. Regulatory and stem cell-like memory subsets were isolated from only 8 patients and 8 healthy donors, whereas naive and central memory subsets came from all 28 donors. The study compared the TCRB repertoires of sorted circulating CD4+ T cell subsets in recently diagnosed type 1 diabetes patients with those in matched healthy donors. The study at large found these results: HLA sub-analyses involved small numbers of individuals, so any influence of HLA type on TCRB rearrangement remained unresolved. A moderate but significant shortening of TCRB CDR3 length was observed in type 1 diabetes patients in all four CD4+ subsets. Naive, central memory and regulatory TCRB repertoires appeared to be more alike among patients than among healthy donors. Because cDNA rather than genomic DNA was sequenced, highly expressing activated cells could have been over-represented, although no difference in activation and CD3 levels was found between groups. Shorter templates might be favored by PCR, yet because patient and control samples were amplified and corrected together, any such skew would affect both groups equally. Fewer insertions and more nucleotide deletions at VDJ recombination sites were observed in patients with type 1 diabetes, implying thymic rearrangement abnormalities.

V and J are truncated by 3 bases and 3 bases respectively, leaving an intervening sequence of 11 bases. The CDR3 goes from the cysteine to the phenylalanine over 14 residues. Only the CDR3 DNA stays, 42 bases, in frame from base 1. According to the germline V gene (reference sequence), CDR1 reads GTSNPN and CDR2 reads SVGIG. From each donor, a single peripheral blood sample of around 120 mL on average was drawn into heparinised tubes. Naive, central memory, regulatory and stem cell-like memory CD4+ T cells were sorted on a BD FACSAria II using a panel including CD45RO, CCR7, CD25, CD127, CD95 and CD27. All sorted populations exceeded 95% purity. Right away, PBMCs were isolated by Lymphoprep density gradient centrifugation and were stained directly, with no culture step. So that batch effects would be minimized, each experiment stained and sorted samples in pairs, pairing one healthy donor with one patient.

All of the isolated RNA was reverse transcribed with the High Capacity cDNA Reverse Transcription Kit, so expressed TCRB transcripts were sequenced. Deep immunoSEQ sequencing was applied to naive, central memory and regulatory T cell samples, giving an average of around 4 million total reads per sample. After sorted cells were lysed in RLT buffer, RNA was extracted with DNase-treated RNeasy Micro or Mini kits, with the choice depending on cell number. To prevent cross-contamination, each cell subset was processed individually, whereas patient and healthy donor samples were processed jointly. TCRB sequences were amplified from cDNA with the immunoSEQ multiplex PCR, producing 87-bp fragments spanning the CDR3 region. Sequencing of the amplicons was performed on the Illumina HiSeq platform. For the original study's pipeline: PCR bias was corrected computationally using synthetic template baselines, and reads within Hamming distance 2 were collapsed, with unmergeable singletons discarded. Reads were aligned against IMGT to assign V, D and J genes, CDR3 length and insertions or deletions at six rearrangement sites. Within each subset, clonotype counts were normalized to the number of sorted cells before true diversity and Gini coefficients were calculated with the tcR R package. The overlap coefficient, calculated on TCRB nucleotide sequences, was used to measure repertoire sharing. TCRdb mirrors the immuneACCESS table, restricted to in-frame sequences. Some clones are absent from its copies; in checked studies, under half trace to an unresolved V gene, and the reason for the others is unknown. That table is the source of V, J and clone size, and D and trimming were worked out from the DNA. Counted in this sample were 150,000 to 200,000 clones; roughly 8% of them appeared once. Of the sample, 0.94% falls within the top ten clones.

This clone was counted only a few times. This receptor's antigen is unknown. No base quality information exists; no much larger clone differs at one position. The sample taken for sequencing was central memory CD4+ T cells from blood. The V gene is TRBV30 and the J gene is TRBJ1-4; perhaps TRBD1 is the D gene, with 6 bases matching. The clonotype originates from a woman aged 40-49 years with type 1 diabetes. The DNA reads TGTGCCTGGAGCTACGGGACATCTAATGAAAAACTGTTTTTT. Its protein reads: CAWSYGTSNEKLFF.